A selection of T cell receptor beta chains follows, all from one sample in a study of blood T cell repertoires in COVID-19. Profiling relied on immunoSEQ multiplex PCR, and the TCRdb table lists in-frame clones only, not all of them. The data show 200,000 to 250,000 clones, about four fifths seen once. The sequencing input was peripheral blood. These TCRs come from a woman under 30 with acute or convalescent COVID-19. Both conserved end residues are part of each CDR3. A D gene is named only where the DNA matches it firmly. Expanded clones are given a class, and other clones once, few, many or no size at all.

d_gene: TRBD1
v_gene: TRBV24-1
j_gene: TRBJ2-7
abundance: .
CDR3aa: CATSDPTDRGGYEQYF
CDR3nt: TGTGCCACCAGTGACCCGACGGACAGGGGGGGCTACGAGCAGTACTTC

d_gene: .
v_gene: TRBV11-2
j_gene: TRBJ2-2
abundance: .
CDR3aa: CASSQLSNTGELFF
CDR3nt: TGTGCCAGCAGCCAACTTTCGAACACCGGGGAGCTGTTTTTT

d_gene: TRBD2
v_gene: TRBV9
j_gene: TRBJ2-4
abundance: .
CDR3aa: CASSPRLAGVGAKNIQYF
CDR3nt: TGTGCCAGCAGCCCCCGACTAGCGGGTGTTGGGGCCAAAAACATTCAGTACTTC

d_gene: TRBD1
v_gene: TRBV28
j_gene: TRBJ1-5
abundance: .
CDR3aa: CASSLYPPGTATYSNQPQHF
CDR3nt: TGTGCCAGCAGTTTATATCCACCCGGGACAGCCACCTATAGCAATCAGCCCCAGCATTTT

d_gene: .
v_gene: TRBV12-3/TRBV12-4
j_gene: TRBJ1-2
abundance: .
CDR3aa: CASSPPTQSTFAF
CDR3nt: TGTGCCAGCTCGCCGCCGACACAATCCACGTTCGCCTTC

d_gene: TRBD2
v_gene: TRBV27
j_gene: TRBJ2-3
abundance: .
CDR3aa: CASSLSASGWFRDTQYF
CDR3nt: TGTGCCAGCAGTTTATCGGCTAGCGGGTGGTTCAGAGATACGCAGTATTTT

d_gene: TRBD2
v_gene: TRBV5-1
j_gene: TRBJ2-3
abundance: .
CDR3aa: CASSLYLGGDTDTQYF
CDR3nt: TGCGCCAGCAGCCTCTATTTGGGGGGGGACACAGATACGCAGTATTTT

d_gene: TRBD1
v_gene: TRBV2
j_gene: TRBJ1-4
abundance: .
CDR3aa: CASRIQGALANEKLFF
CDR3nt: TGTGCCAGCAGGATACAGGGGGCGCTTGCTAATGAAAAACTGTTTTTT

d_gene: .
v_gene: TRBV27
j_gene: TRBJ2-7
abundance: .
CDR3aa: CASSFPGAYEQYF
CDR3nt: TGTGCCAGCAGTTTTCCCGGGGCCTACGAGCAGTACTTC

d_gene: .
v_gene: TRBV6-5
j_gene: TRBJ2-7
abundance: .
CDR3aa: CASSYLTQGFDEQYF
CDR3nt: TGTGCCAGCAGTTACCTAACTCAGGGTTTCGACGAGCAGTACTTC

d_gene: TRBD2
v_gene: TRBV10-2
j_gene: TRBJ2-1
abundance: .
CDR3aa: CASYSGRGYNEQFF
CDR3nt: TGCGCCAGCTATAGCGGGAGGGGCTACAATGAGCAGTTCTTC

d_gene: TRBD2
v_gene: TRBV3-1/TRBV3-2
j_gene: TRBJ2-7
abundance: .
CDR3aa: CASSQGSSGRAGYEQYF
CDR3nt: TGTGCCAGCAGCCAAGGGTCTAGCGGGAGGGCCGGGTACGAGCAGTACTTC

d_gene: TRBD2
v_gene: TRBV18
j_gene: TRBJ2-7
abundance: .
CDR3aa: CASSPPHSSGGQYEQYF
CDR3nt: TGTGCCAGCTCACCACCACATTCTAGCGGAGGACAATACGAGCAGTACTTC

d_gene: TRBD1
v_gene: TRBV18
j_gene: TRBJ1-1
abundance: .
CDR3aa: CASSLRTGVGSTEAFF
CDR3nt: TGTGCCAGCTCCCTCCGGACAGGGGTGGGAAGCACTGAAGCTTTCTTT

d_gene: .
v_gene: TRBV27
j_gene: TRBJ1-5
abundance: .
CDR3aa: CASRTGNNQPQHF
CDR3nt: TGTGCCAGCCGCACAGGGAACAATCAGCCCCAGCATTTT

d_gene: .
v_gene: TRBV19
j_gene: TRBJ1-3
abundance: .
CDR3aa: CASSTSQDSGNTIYF
CDR3nt: TGTGCCAGTAGTACCTCACAGGACTCTGGAAACACCATATATTTT

d_gene: .
v_gene: TRBV19
j_gene: TRBJ1-2
abundance: once
CDR3aa: CASKDFGGRHGYTF
CDR3nt: TGTGCCAGTAAGGATTTCGGGGGGCGGCATGGCTACACCTTC

d_gene: .
v_gene: TRBV6-2/TRBV6-3
j_gene: TRBJ2-7
abundance: once
CDR3aa: CASSYSLAGSSYEQYF
CDR3nt: TGTGCCAGCAGTTACTCCTTGGCGGGGAGCTCCTACGAGCAGTACTTC

d_gene: TRBD1
v_gene: TRBV19
j_gene: TRBJ2-7
abundance: few
CDR3aa: CASRNTGTGPYEQYF
CDR3nt: TGTGCCAGTAGGAACACCGGGACAGGGCCCTACGAGCAGTACTTC

d_gene: .
v_gene: TRBV7-2
j_gene: TRBJ1-1
abundance: .
CDR3aa: CASSYEPLGTEAFF
CDR3nt: TGTGCCAGCAGCTACGAGCCCCTCGGCACTGAAGCTTTCTTT

d_gene: .
v_gene: TRBV18
j_gene: TRBJ1-4
abundance: .
CDR3aa: CASSPRGFLLEKLFF
CDR3nt: TGTGCCAGCTCACCACGGGGCTTTCTACTCGAAAAACTGTTTTTT

d_gene: TRBD2
v_gene: TRBV19
j_gene: TRBJ2-3
abundance: .
CDR3aa: CASSPGTSGRVARGFADTQYF
CDR3nt: TGTGCCAGTAGTCCTGGGACTAGCGGGAGAGTGGCACGGGGGTTCGCAGATACGCAGTATTTT